This is a list of T cell receptor beta chains from one sample in a study of STAT5B mutations in CD4+ large granular lymphocyte leukemia. Clones were sequenced by immunoSEQ multiplex PCR, and TCRdb holds only the in-frame ones, with some missing. The sample includes just over 40,000 clones, 70% to 85% of them seen just once. The sample consisted of CD4+ T cells from blood buffy coats. The origin of the receptors is a human donor in good health. CDR3s include the opening cysteine and the closing phenylalanine or tryptophan. A D gene is named only where the DNA matches it firmly. Clone size is stated in some rows and not others, as once, few, many or a class when expanded.

V gene	J gene	D gene	clone size	CDR3 DNA	CDR3 protein
TRBV7-8	TRBJ1-5	.	.	TGTGCCAGCAGCCCCGAGGGGCGGGACACCATAAGCAATCAGCCCCAGCATTTT	CASSPEGRDTISNQPQHF
TRBV28	TRBJ2-3	.	.	TGTGCCAGCAGTTTGGGCCTCACAGATACGCAGTATTTT	CASSLGLTDTQYF
TRBV25-1	TRBJ1-2	.	few	TGTGCCAGCAGTCGCGGTGGGCAGGGCTCTGGCTACACCTTC	CASSRGGQGSGYTF
TRBV25-1	TRBJ2-2	.	.	TGTGCCAGCAGTGAATATACCGATACCGGGGAGCTGTTTTTT	CASSEYTDTGELFF
TRBV5-6	TRBJ2-7	TRBD1	.	TGTGCCAGCCGCCGACAGGGAACAAACTTAGAGCAGTACTTC	CASRRQGTNLEQYF
TRBV5-1	TRBJ1-5	.	.	TGCGCCAGCAGGGAAAATTTGGGGGGCAATCAGCCCCAGCATTTT	CASRENLGGNQPQHF
TRBV30	TRBJ2-7	TRBD2	.	TGTGCCTGGAGTAGGCCGCTAGCGGGAGGTAAACCCTACGAGCAGTACTTC	CAWSRPLAGGKPYEQYF
TRBV11-2	TRBJ2-1	TRBD1	.	TGTGCCAGCAGCTTAGACCTCCCGGGACAGGCCTACTTACTCTACAATGAGCAGTTCTTC	CASSLDLPGQAYLLYNEQFF
TRBV5-1	TRBJ1-2	TRBD1	.	TGCGCCAGCAGCTCCGGACAGGGAGCCTCTAACTATGGCTACACCTTC	CASSSGQGASNYGYTF
TRBV6-1	TRBJ2-4	.	once	TGTGCCAGCAGTCCAGAGGGGACCAAAAACATTCAGTACTTC	CASSPEGTKNIQYF
TRBV19	TRBJ1-2	.	.	TGTGCCAGTAGTATAGTTGGGGGCTTGATTCGGCGGCGTGGTGGCTACACCTTC	CASSIVGGLIRRRGGYTF
TRBV5-6	TRBJ1-5	.	.	TGTGCCAGCAGCTCATCCGTAGGACGGGTAAGCAATCAGCCCCAGCATTTT	CASSSSVGRVSNQPQHF
TRBV6-5	TRBJ1-2	.	.	TGTACCAGCAGTTACGCCGACCAGACTAACTATGGCTACACCTTC	CTSSYADQTNYGYTF
TRBV10-3	TRBJ1-3	.	.	TGTGCCATCAGTGAGACAGGCGGAAACACCATATATTTT	CAISETGGNTIYF
TRBV6-6	TRBJ2-1	.	.	TGTGCCAGCAGACACGAGTCCTACAATGAGCAGTTCTTC	CASRHESYNEQFF
TRBV2	TRBJ1-1	.	.	TGTGCCATCGGGGGAGACAGTGAAGCTTTCTTT	CAIGGDSEAFF
TRBV4-2	TRBJ2-1	.	once	TGTGCCAGCAGCCAAGGAGGGGGGGGCGGGAATGAGCAGTTCTTC	CASSQGGGGGNEQFF
TRBV30	TRBJ1-5	TRBD1	once	TGTGCCTGGAGTAACTCCCGACAGGGGAGGATTCAGCCCCAGCATTTT	CAWSNSRQGRIQPQHF
TRBV10-3	TRBJ1-2	TRBD1	.	TGTGCCATCACCCGGGACAGTGTGGACTATGGCTACACCTTC	CAITRDSVDYGYTF
TRBV19	TRBJ1-2	.	.	TGTGCCAGTAGGAGAGAGAACAGGAGAACTAACTATGGCTACACCTTC	CASRRENRRTNYGYTF
TRBV6-5	TRBJ1-5	.	.	TGTGCCAGCAGTCAAGGAGGGTCGGGCAATCAGCCCCAGCATTTT	CASSQGGSGNQPQHF
TRBV5-4	TRBJ2-3	TRBD2	.	TGTGCCAGCAGCTTGCAGAGCGGGGCCAACACAGATACGCAGTATTTT	CASSLQSGANTDTQYF
TRBV5-4	TRBJ1-2	.	.	TGTGCCAGCAGCTCCAGGAATTCTGGCTACACCTTC	CASSSRNSGYTF
TRBV19	TRBJ2-2	.	.	TGTGCCAGTAGCCCCTCGGGGGCGGCCGGGGAGCTGTTTTTT	CASSPSGAAGELFF
TRBV6-6	TRBJ1-5	TRBD1	.	TGTGCCAGCAGGACAGGGGCGAGCAATCAGCCCCAGCATTTT	CASRTGASNQPQHF
TRBV5-1	TRBJ1-3	.	once	TGCGCCAGCACCCACGAGGGCAGGACTGGAAACACCATATATTTT	CASTHEGRTGNTIYF
TRBV6-1	TRBJ1-2	.	.	TGTGCCAGCAGTGCGACAGTCTATGGCTACACCTTC	CASSATVYGYTF
TRBV12-5	TRBJ1-2	.	few	TGTGCTAGTGGCCGAGACGGGACACCGTTCGGCTACACCTTC	CASGRDGTPFGYTF
TRBV30	TRBJ1-2	.	.	TGTGCCTGGAGTGTACGCAGAGGGGAGGGTGGCTACACCTTC	CAWSVRRGEGGYTF
TRBV10-2	TRBJ2-7	.	.	TGCGCCAGCTACTACGGGCGCTCCTACGAGCAGTACTTC	CASYYGRSYEQYF
TRBV30	TRBJ1-4	TRBD1	once	TGTGCCTTATTGGACAGGCCTAATGAAAAACTGTTTTTT	CALLDRPNEKLFF
TRBV6-5	TRBJ1-6	TRBD1	.	TGTGCCAGCAGCATAACCGGGACAGGGGAATCACCCCTCCACTTT	CASSITGTGESPLHF
TRBV18	TRBJ1-1	.	few	TGTGCCAGCTCACCAGGTTTAGGGGTGACTGAAGCTTTCTTT	CASSPGLGVTEAFF
TRBV7-3	TRBJ2-1	TRBD2	.	TGTGCCAGCAGCCCCGGGACTAGCGGGGCCCATGAGCAGTTCTTC	CASSPGTSGAHEQFF
TRBV7-9	TRBJ2-1	.	.	TGTGCCAGCAGCACAGGGACTACTCACGGACACAATGAGCAGTTCTTC	CASSTGTTHGHNEQFF
TRBV19	TRBJ1-6	TRBD1	.	TGTGCCAGTAGTACGGGACAGGGCCCTCCATATAATTCACCCCTCCACTTT	CASSTGQGPPYNSPLHF
TRBV14	TRBJ1-4	.	.	TGTGCCAGCAGCCAAGGCTTGACATCAACTAATGAAAAACTGTTTTTT	CASSQGLTSTNEKLFF
TRBV29-1	TRBJ2-2	.	few	TGCAGCGTTGATCCGGATAACACCGGGGAGCTGTTTTTT	CSVDPDNTGELFF
TRBV2	TRBJ2-4	TRBD2	few	TGTGCCAGCAGTGTTTTGGTAGCGGGAGGGCCCGGAAACATTCAGTACTTC	CASSVLVAGGPGNIQYF
TRBV30	TRBJ2-5	.	.	TGTGCCTGGAGTTTGGCCGGAGTCAGAGGAGAGACCCAGTACTTC	CAWSLAGVRGETQYF
TRBV2	TRBJ2-5	.	.	TGTGCCAGCACCCCGGACCCTGGGGGTCAAGAGACCCAGTACTTC	CASTPDPGGQETQYF
TRBV18	TRBJ2-2	TRBD2	.	TGTGCCAGCTCAGAGGGACTAGCGGGAGCTCGGGCCGGGGAGCTGTTTTTT	CASSEGLAGARAGELFF
TRBV7-2	TRBJ1-5	TRBD1	.	TGTGCCAGCAGCTTTTCGCCGACAGGGGACAATCAGCCCCAGCATTTT	CASSFSPTGDNQPQHF
TRBV18	TRBJ2-1	TRBD1	.	TGTGCCAGCTCACCGGGGACAGGGGTGTTTTATGAGCAGTTCTTC	CASSPGTGVFYEQFF
TRBV2	TRBJ1-2	TRBD1	.	TGTGCCAGCACCCTCGGACAGGGGCCTAACTATGGCTACACCTTC	CASTLGQGPNYGYTF
TRBV18	TRBJ2-5	.	.	TGTGCCAGCTCGGGCCGGGACACAGAGACCCAGTACTTC	CASSGRDTETQYF